This TCR beta chain emerged from a study of molecular identifiers for immune sequencing clone quantification. This CDR3 has 15 amino acids. The V end lost 0 bases, the J end lost 3 bases, and 14 bases lay between the germline ends. Germline loops: CDR1 DFQATT, CDR2 SNEGSKA (reference sequence). The table lists this clonotype with many counts. MiXCR, run by TCRdb on the PCR reads, gives a single entry per CDR3 protein. The table records around 9,800 distinct CDR3 sequences, roughly a fifth of them present only once. The chain couples TRBV20-1 to TRBJ1-2, with TRBD1 as a possible D gene (5 bases). This sequence originates from a human donor in good health. Some libraries in this study had Jurkat cell RNA spiked in. Sequenced material: naive CD8+ T cells from blood, with Jurkat cell RNA spiked in. Sample subset: FACS-sorted CD8+CD4-CCR7+CD45RA+ naive T cells. CDR3 bases: TGCAGTGCTAGAGATGAGGGCAGGGAGCACTATGGCTACACCTTC. Amino acids: CSARDEGREHYGYTF.